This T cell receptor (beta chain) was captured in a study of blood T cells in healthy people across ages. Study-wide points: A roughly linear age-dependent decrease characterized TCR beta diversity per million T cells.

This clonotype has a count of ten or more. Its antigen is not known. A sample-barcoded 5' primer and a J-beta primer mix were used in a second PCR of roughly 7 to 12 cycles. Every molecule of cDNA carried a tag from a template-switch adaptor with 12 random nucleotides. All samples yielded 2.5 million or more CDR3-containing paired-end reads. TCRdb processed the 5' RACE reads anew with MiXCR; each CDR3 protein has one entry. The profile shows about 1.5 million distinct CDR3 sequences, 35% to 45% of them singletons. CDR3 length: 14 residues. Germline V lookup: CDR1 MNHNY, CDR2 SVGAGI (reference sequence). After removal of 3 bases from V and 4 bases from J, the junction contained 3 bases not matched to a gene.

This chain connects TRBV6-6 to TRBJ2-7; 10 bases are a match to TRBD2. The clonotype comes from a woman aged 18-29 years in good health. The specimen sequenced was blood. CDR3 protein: CASSYGTSVYEQYF. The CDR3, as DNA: TGTGCCAGCAGTTATGGGACTAGCGTTTACGAGCAGTACTTC.